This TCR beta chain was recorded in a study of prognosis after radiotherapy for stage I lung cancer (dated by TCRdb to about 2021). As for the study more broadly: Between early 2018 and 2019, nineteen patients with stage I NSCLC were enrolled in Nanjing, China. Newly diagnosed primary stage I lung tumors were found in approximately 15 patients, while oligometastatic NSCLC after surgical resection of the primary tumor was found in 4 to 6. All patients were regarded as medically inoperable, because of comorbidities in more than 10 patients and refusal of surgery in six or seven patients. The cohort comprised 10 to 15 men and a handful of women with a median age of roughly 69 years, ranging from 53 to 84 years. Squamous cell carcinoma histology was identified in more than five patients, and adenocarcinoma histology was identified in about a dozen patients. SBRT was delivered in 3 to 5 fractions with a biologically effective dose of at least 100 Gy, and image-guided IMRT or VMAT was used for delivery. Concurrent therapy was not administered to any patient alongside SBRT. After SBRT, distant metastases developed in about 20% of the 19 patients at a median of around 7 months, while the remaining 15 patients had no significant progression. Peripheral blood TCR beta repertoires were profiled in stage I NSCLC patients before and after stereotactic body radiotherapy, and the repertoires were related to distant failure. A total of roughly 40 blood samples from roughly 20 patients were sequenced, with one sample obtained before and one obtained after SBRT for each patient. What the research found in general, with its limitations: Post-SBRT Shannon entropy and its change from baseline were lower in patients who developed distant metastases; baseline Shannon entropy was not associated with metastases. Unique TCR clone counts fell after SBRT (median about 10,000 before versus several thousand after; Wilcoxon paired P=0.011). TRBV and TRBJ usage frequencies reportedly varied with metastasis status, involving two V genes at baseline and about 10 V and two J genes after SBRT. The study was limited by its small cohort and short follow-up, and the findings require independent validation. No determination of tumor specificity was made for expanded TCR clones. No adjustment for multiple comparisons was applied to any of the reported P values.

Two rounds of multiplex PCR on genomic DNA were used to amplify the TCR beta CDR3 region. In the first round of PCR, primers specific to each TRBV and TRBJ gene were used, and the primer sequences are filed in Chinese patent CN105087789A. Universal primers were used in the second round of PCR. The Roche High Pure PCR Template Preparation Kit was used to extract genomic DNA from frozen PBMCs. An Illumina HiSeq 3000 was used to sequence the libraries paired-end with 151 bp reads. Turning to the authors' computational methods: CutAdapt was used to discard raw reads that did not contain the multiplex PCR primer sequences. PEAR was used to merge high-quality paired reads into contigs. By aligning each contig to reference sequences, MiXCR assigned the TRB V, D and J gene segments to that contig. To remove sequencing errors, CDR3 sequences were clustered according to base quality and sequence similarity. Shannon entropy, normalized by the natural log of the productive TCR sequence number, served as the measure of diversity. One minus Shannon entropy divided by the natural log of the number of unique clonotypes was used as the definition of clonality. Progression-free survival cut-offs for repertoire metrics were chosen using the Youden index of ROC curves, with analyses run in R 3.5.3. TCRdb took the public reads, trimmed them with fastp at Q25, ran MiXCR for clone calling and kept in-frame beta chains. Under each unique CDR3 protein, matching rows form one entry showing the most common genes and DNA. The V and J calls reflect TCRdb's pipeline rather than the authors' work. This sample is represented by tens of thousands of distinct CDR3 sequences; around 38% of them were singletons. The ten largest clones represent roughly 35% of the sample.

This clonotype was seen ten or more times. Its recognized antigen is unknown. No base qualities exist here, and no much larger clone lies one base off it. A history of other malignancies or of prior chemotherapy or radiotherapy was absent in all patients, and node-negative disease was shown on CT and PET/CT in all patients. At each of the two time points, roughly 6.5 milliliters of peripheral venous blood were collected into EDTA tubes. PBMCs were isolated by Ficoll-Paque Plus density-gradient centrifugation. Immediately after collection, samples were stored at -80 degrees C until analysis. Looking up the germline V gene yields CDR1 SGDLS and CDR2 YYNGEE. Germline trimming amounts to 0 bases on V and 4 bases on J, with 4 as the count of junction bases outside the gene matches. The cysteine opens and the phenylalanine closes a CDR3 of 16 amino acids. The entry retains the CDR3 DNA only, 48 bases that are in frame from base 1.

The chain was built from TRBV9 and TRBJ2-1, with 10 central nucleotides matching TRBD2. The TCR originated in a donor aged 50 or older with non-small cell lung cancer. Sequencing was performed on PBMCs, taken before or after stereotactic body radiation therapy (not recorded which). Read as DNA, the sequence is TGTGCCAGCAGCGTAGGTTGGACTAGCGGATACAATGAGCAGTTCTTC. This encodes CASSVGWTSGYNEQFF.